This T cell receptor beta chain originates from a study of monozygotic twins with inflammatory bowel disease. This CDR3 comprises 19 residues. CDR1 and CDR2 from the germline V gene are DFQATT and SNEGSKA (reference sequence). No DNA is given; TCRdb re-called the 5' RACE reads and lists each CDR3 protein once. Across 330,000 or so distinct CDR3 sequences, the top ten clones capture approximately 2% of the sample. The chain joins TRBV20-1 to TRBJ2-4; no DNA is available, so the TRBD2 call from TCRdb remains unchecked. The clonotype comes from a human donor with ulcerative colitis or Crohn's disease, or a healthy co-twin of an affected twin (not recorded which). The sequenced sample consisted of blood. This chain's CDR3 is CSASRLAASLRWIKNIQYF.